The clone carrying this T cell receptor (beta chain) was found a few times. A second PCR, run for roughly 7 to 11 cycles, used a sample-barcoded 5' primer plus a J-beta primer mix. Each sample provided no less than 2.5 million CDR3-containing paired-end reads. TCRdb redid the calling of the 5' RACE reads with MiXCR, one entry per CDR3 protein. The sample gives fewer than 900,000 distinct CDR3 sequences, 30% to 45% of which show up once; 10% to 15% is in the top ten. The sample is drawn from a study of blood T cells in healthy people across ages. Germline-derived CDR1 and CDR2 are LGHNA and YSLEER. V was shortened by 0 bases and J by 3 bases, with 12 bases between the two germline ends. This CDR3 has 16 residues. The study drew donors from healthy Caucasian individuals in Russia aged roughly 6 to 90. Per sample, a minimum of 6 million PBMCs were isolated.

The clonotype originates from a man between 18 and 29 years old in good health. The chain recombines TRBV4-3 with TRBJ2-4; D possibly corresponds to TRBD2 (7 bases). The sample consisted of blood. Written as DNA, the CDR3 is TGCGCCAGCAGCCAAGACTGGGGGGGCCGCAAAAACATTCAGTACTTC. Translating it yields CASSQDWGGRKNIQYF.